This T cell receptor (beta chain) came from a study of identical twins. Healthy Caucasians were all of the donors. TCRdb analysed the 5' RACE reads with MiXCR anew, one entry per CDR3 protein. The data contain 350,000 to 450,000 distinct CDR3 sequences, approximately 17% of them seen just once; the ten biggest clones take up roughly 12%. Germline CDR1 reads SGHTA; CDR2 reads FQGNSA. J lost 2 bases, V lost 4 bases, and 5 bases had no gene match. This CDR3 contains 15 residues. This sequence joins TRBV7-2 and TRBJ2-5, with 9 bases fitting TRBD2. This clonotype was sampled from a middle-aged man in good health. Input material: naive T cells sorted from blood. The CDR3 region is CASSSGTSRQETQYF. DNA of the CDR3: TGTGCCAGCAGCTCCGGGACTAGCAGACAAGAGACCCAGTACTTC. Together with reference TRBV7-2 and TRBJ2-5, the CDR3 gives the full variable domain: GAGVSQSPSNKVTEKGKDVELRCDPISGHTALYWYRQSLGQGLEFLIYFQGNSAPDKSGLPSDRFSAERTGGSVSTLTIQRTQQEDSAVYLCASSSGTSRQETQYFGPGTRLLVL.